The rows below give T cell receptor beta chains drawn from one sample of a study of STAT5B mutations in CD4+ large granular lymphocyte leukemia. Using immunoSEQ multiplex PCR, the repertoire was profiled, and TCRdb retains in-frame clones only, with some absent. The table shows roughly 40,000 clones, with around 85% occurring only once. The specimen was CD4+ T cells from blood buffy coats. These receptors originate from a human donor in good health. CDR3s include the opening cysteine and the closing phenylalanine or tryptophan. A D gene is named only where the DNA matches it firmly. Size tells how often a clone was seen (once, few, many) or the class of an expanded clone, and some rows leave it out.

size	D	length	V	J	CDR3	DNA
-	-	14	TRBV4-1	TRBJ1-4	CASSQDPGNEKLFF	TGCGCCAGCAGCCAAGATCCAGGCAATGAAAAACTGTTTTTT
-	-	12	TRBV11-2	TRBJ1-1	CASRTMNTEAFF	TGTGCCAGCAGAACAATGAACACTGAAGCTTTCTTT
-	-	15	TRBV5-1	TRBJ2-5	CASSAPDSNQETQYF	TGCGCCAGCAGCGCACCTGACAGTAACCAAGAGACCCAGTACTTC
few	-	15	TRBV30	TRBJ1-5	CAWTHGGVGNQPQHF	TGTGCCTGGACGCACGGCGGGGTTGGCAATCAGCCCCAGCATTTT
-	TRBD1	15	TRBV6-1	TRBJ1-5	CASSESRDRAQPQHF	TGTGCCAGCAGTGAAAGCCGGGACAGGGCTCAGCCCCAGCATTTT
once	TRBD2	15	TRBV29-1	TRBJ2-5	CSAPGTSGGAGTQYF	TGCAGCGCTCCAGGGACTAGCGGGGGCGCCGGGACCCAGTACTTC
-	-	15	TRBV2	TRBJ2-7	CASSSYQDSSYEQYF	TGTGCCAGCTCTTCTTATCAGGATAGCTCCTACGAGCAGTACTTC
few	-	17	TRBV5-1	TRBJ2-7	CASSLDSRDTYTYEQYF	TGCGCCAGCAGCTTGGATAGTCGGGACACTTATACCTACGAGCAGTACTTC
once	TRBD2	13	TRBV4-2	TRBJ2-5	CASSPGGQETQYF	TGTGCCAGCAGTCCCGGGGGGCAAGAGACCCAGTACTTC
-	-	13	TRBV7-2	TRBJ2-3	CASSLVQGDTQYF	TGTGCCAGCAGCTTAGTTCAGGGAGATACGCAGTATTTT
-	-	12	TRBV25-1	TRBJ2-1	CASSPVGHGTFF	-
-	-	15	TRBV2	TRBJ1-3	CASSEGLRVWNTIYF	TGTGCCAGCAGTGAGGGACTACGAGTATGGAACACCATATATTTT
-	-	20	TRBV4-3	TRBJ2-3	CASSQDVYENTGGSTDTQYF	TGCGCCAGCAGCCAAGATGTCTACGAAAATACAGGTGGATCCACAGATACGCAGTATTTT
-	TRBD2	16	TRBV4-1	TRBJ2-7	CASSQVGRAGSYEQYF	TGCGCCAGCAGCCAAGTGGGGAGGGCCGGCTCCTACGAGCAGTACTTC
-	TRBD1	16	TRBV18	TRBJ1-1	CASSRTGSSSNTEAFF	TGTGCCAGCTCACGGACAGGATCATCTTCGAACACTGAAGCTTTCTTT
-	-	13	TRBV28	TRBJ1-3	CASRASSGNTIYF	TGTGCCAGCAGGGCGAGCTCTGGAAACACCATATATTTT
-	-	14	TRBV7-9	TRBJ2-7	CASSPRGQPYEQYF	TGTGCCAGCAGTCCCCGGGGGCAACCCTACGAGCAGTACTTC
-	-	15	TRBV7-2	TRBJ1-3	CASRPGITSGNTIYF	TGTGCCAGTAGGCCCGGGATCACCTCAGGAAACACCATATATTTT
-	TRBD1	14	TRBV4-2	TRBJ1-2	CASGPQGADYGYTF	TGTGCCAGCGGCCCCCAGGGGGCCGACTATGGCTACACCTTC
-	-	13	TRBV2	TRBJ1-2	CASRPRAPRGYTF	TGTGCCAGCAGGCCCCGGGCCCCTCGTGGCTACACCTTC
-	-	14	TRBV6-5	TRBJ1-3	CASSPRLEGNTIYF	TGTGCCAGCAGTCCCCGCCTCGAGGGAAACACCATATATTTT
few	-	17	TRBV9	TRBJ1-5	CASSVAKGRYSNQPQHF	TGTGCCAGCAGCGTAGCTAAGGGGCGATATAGCAATCAGCCCCAGCATTTT